This is a list of T cell receptor beta chains from one sample in a study of identical twins. TCRdb redid the calling of the 5' RACE reads with MiXCR, one entry per CDR3 protein. The repertoire holds some 900,000 distinct CDR3 sequences, with about 12% as singletons. This sample was also put to use in a study of yellow fever vaccine responses in identical twins.

The sequencing sample was made of PBMCs. These receptors were taken from a woman between 18 and 30 years old in good health. The CDR3 runs from the conserved cysteine through the conserved F or W. Fields, in order: V gene, J gene, clone size, D gene, CDR3 DNA, CDR3 protein. The D gene is left open where the match is weak. Some rows mark clone size as missing; the rest say once, few, many or name a class of expanded clone.

TRBV6-1,TRBJ2-5,few,NA,TGTGCCAGCAGTACAACAGGGGAGGGGTGGGAGACCCAGTACTTC,CASSTTGEGWETQYF
TRBV20-1,TRBJ2-3,NA,NA,TGCAGTGCTAGAGATGCGGTCCGCCCCGGCACAGATACGCAGTATTTT,CSARDAVRPGTDTQYF
TRBV5-1,TRBJ2-5,NA,NA,TGCGCCAGCAGCATGGGGCAGATTTCGGAAGAGACCCAGTACTTC,CASSMGQISEETQYF
TRBV7-9,TRBJ1-2,NA,NA,TGTGCCAGCAGCTTAGCGCCGGACTCCGAGGGCTATGGCTACACCTTC,CASSLAPDSEGYGYTF
TRBV7-2,TRBJ1-4,NA,NA,TGTGCCAGCAGCTCCCCAGGGGCGTTAAATGAAAAACTGTTTTTT,CASSSPGALNEKLFF
TRBV4-1,TRBJ2-5,few,NA,TGCGCCAGCAGCCAAGGTCATACAGGGATCATGGCCCAGTACTTC,CASSQGHTGIMAQYF
TRBV12-3/TRBV12-4,TRBJ2-5,NA,TRBD1,TGTGCCAGCACCGCCGGGCAGGGGGCGGTTACGCAGTACTTC,CASTAGQGAVTQYF
TRBV28,TRBJ2-1,many,NA,TGTGCCAGCAGCTACACGGGGGACTCCTACAATGAGCAGTTCTTC,CASSYTGDSYNEQFF
TRBV5-1,TRBJ2-3,few,TRBD2,TGCGCCAGCAGATATTCGACTAGCCCCAGGCCCAGCACAGATACGCAGTATTTT,CASRYSTSPRPSTDTQYF
TRBV7-3,TRBJ2-7,NA,TRBD2,TGTGCCAGCAGCTTAACGGCTAGCGGGAGATTTTACGAGCAGTACTTC,CASSLTASGRFYEQYF
TRBV10-2,TRBJ1-6,few,NA,TGCGCCAGCAGTGAGTTCAGGGGAGCTTCACCCCTCCACTTT,CASSEFRGASPLHF
TRBV28,TRBJ2-1,few,TRBD1,TGTGCCAGCAGACCAGGGGACAGTATCGATGAGCAGTTCTTC,CASRPGDSIDEQFF
TRBV29-1,TRBJ1-1,NA,NA,TGCAGCGTCAAGATCGGAGGGAACACTGAAGCTTTCTTT,CSVKIGGNTEAFF
TRBV20-1,TRBJ2-1,few,TRBD2,TGCAGTGCTAGCCAAATGACCAGGACTAGCGGGACCTACAATGAGCAGTTCTTC,CSASQMTRTSGTYNEQFF
TRBV5-1,TRBJ2-7,NA,NA,TGCGCCAGCAGCCCCCGGGACAACCCCTACGAGCAGTACTTC,CASSPRDNPYEQYF
TRBV20-1,TRBJ1-4,NA,NA,TGCAGTGCTACTCCGGCGGGTGAAAAACTGTTTTTT,CSATPAGEKLFF
TRBV20-1,TRBJ2-6,NA,NA,TGCAGTGCTGGCGAGGCTGGGGCCAACGTCCTGACTTTC,CSAGEAGANVLTF
TRBV4-1,TRBJ1-5,few,NA,TGCGCCAGCAGCCTCGCACGCCGGGGTGATCAGCCCCAGCATTTT,CASSLARRGDQPQHF
TRBV10-3,TRBJ1-2,few,TRBD1,TGTGCCATCAGTGATGGGGGACAGGCTAACTATGGCTACACCTTC,CAISDGGQANYGYTF
TRBV12-3/TRBV12-4,TRBJ2-2,few,NA,TGTGCCAGCAGTTTCTTTAACACCGGGGAGCTGTTTTTT,CASSFFNTGELFF
TRBV10-3,TRBJ2-7,many,NA,TGTGCCACCCATGGGGCGGGAAACCCTTCCTCCTACGAGCAGTACTTC,CATHGAGNPSSYEQYF
TRBV18,TRBJ1-1,few,NA,TGTGCCAGCTCACCTACAGTCGTGAACACTGAAGCTTTCTTT,CASSPTVVNTEAFF
TRBV20-1,TRBJ2-3,few,NA,TGCAGTGCCCCCGGGACCTACACAGATACGCAGTATTTT,CSAPGTYTDTQYF
TRBV24-1,TRBJ2-1,NA,NA,TGTGCCACCAGTGACAGCCACAATGAGCAGTTCTTC,CATSDSHNEQFF
TRBV3-1,TRBJ2-2,few,NA,TGTGCCAGCAGCCCTCTCGCACCTACGGGCACCGGGGAGCTGTTTTTT,CASSPLAPTGTGELFF
TRBV2,TRBJ2-1,once,TRBD1,TGTGCCAGCAGTGAATGGGGACGGGGACAGGCTCCCTACAATGAGCAGTTCTTC,CASSEWGRGQAPYNEQFF
TRBV6-5,TRBJ2-1,few,TRBD1,TGTGCCAGCAGTTACTCGAAATGGAACGACAGGGCCTACAATGAGCAGTTCTTC,CASSYSKWNDRAYNEQFF
TRBV18,TRBJ2-7,NA,NA,TGTGCCAGCTCACCACCTCATTCCTGGACCTACGAGCAGTACTTC,CASSPPHSWTYEQYF
TRBV4-2,TRBJ1-1,few,TRBD1,TGTGCCAGCAGCCCTTCAGGACAGGGGGAATATTCTGGCACTGAAGCTTTCTTT,CASSPSGQGEYSGTEAFF
TRBV20-1,TRBJ2-5,few,NA,TGCAGTGCCCCCCGGGGGGACAGGCGTTACTTC,CSAPRGDRRYF
TRBV10-3,TRBJ2-3,NA,TRBD1,TGTGCCATCAGTGACCACCAAGGACAGGCCAGCACAGATACGCAGTATTTT,CAISDHQGQASTDTQYF
TRBV12-3/TRBV12-4,TRBJ2-7,NA,NA,TGTGCCAGCAGTTTAATCCGCTACGAGCAGTACTTC,CASSLIRYEQYF
TRBV7-9,TRBJ2-1,NA,NA,TGTGCCAGCAGCTTACTGGGTAGTCATGAGCAGTTCTTC,CASSLLGSHEQFF
TRBV5-1,TRBJ2-1,NA,TRBD2,TGCGCCAGCAGCTTGGGGGGGACTAGCGGGACCAATGAGCAGTTCTTC,CASSLGGTSGTNEQFF
TRBV4-1,TRBJ1-1,few,NA,TGCGCCAGCAGCCAAGTGGAGGGACCCCTCGAAGCTTTCTTT,CASSQVEGPLEAFF
TRBV27,TRBJ2-1,NA,TRBD1,TGTGCCAGCAGTCTCTTACGCGACAGGGAAAATGAGCAGTTCTTC,CASSLLRDRENEQFF
TRBV2,TRBJ2-1,NA,TRBD1,TGTGCCAGCAGTGGTGGGACAGGATCGGGGGAGCAGTTCTTC,CASSGGTGSGEQFF
TRBV20-1,TRBJ2-5,NA,NA,TGCAGTGCTAGAGTTTCGCAGACTCCTCAAGAGACCCAGTACTTC,CSARVSQTPQETQYF